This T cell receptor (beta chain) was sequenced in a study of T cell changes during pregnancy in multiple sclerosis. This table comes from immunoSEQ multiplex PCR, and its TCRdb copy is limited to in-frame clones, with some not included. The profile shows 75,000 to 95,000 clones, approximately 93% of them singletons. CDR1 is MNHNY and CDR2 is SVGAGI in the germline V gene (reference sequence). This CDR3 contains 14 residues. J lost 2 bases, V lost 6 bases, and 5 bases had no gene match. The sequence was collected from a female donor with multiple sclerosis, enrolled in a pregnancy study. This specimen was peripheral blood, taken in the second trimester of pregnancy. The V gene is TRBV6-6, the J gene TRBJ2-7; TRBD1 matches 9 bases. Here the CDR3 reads CASRGQGKTYEQYF. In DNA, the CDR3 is TGTGCCAGCAGGGGACAGGGAAAGACCTACGAGCAGTACTTC.